This T cell receptor (beta chain) was profiled in a study of blood T cell repertoires in COVID-19. Authors' processing steps: Amplification from reference gene primers served as the basis for estimated nucleated cell counts. Using immunoSEQ multiplex PCR, the repertoire was profiled, and TCRdb retains in-frame clones only, with some absent. V and J calls and clone size are given by that table; D and trimming were obtained from the DNA. Of 330,000 or so clones in the sample, 80% to 90% are singletons; the top ten hold 9.5% to 10%. This CDR3 spans 16 amino acids. Germline V lookup: CDR1 SEHNR, CDR2 FQNEAQ (reference sequence). V was clipped by 5 bases and J by 2 bases; unmatched bases: 7.

Sequencing used peripheral blood. The chain is built from TRBV7-9 and TRBJ2-5, with TRBD2 identical over 11 bases. The clonotype was recovered from a man aged 25-45 years with COVID-19, enrolled during active disease. For the CDR3, the DNA is TGTGCCAGCAGCCCCGGGGTAGCGGGGGGGCAAGAGACCCAGTACTTC. It is translated as CASSPGVAGGQETQYF.